These T cell receptor beta chains were read from a single sample in a study of CD8 T cells in Susac syndrome. TCRdb passed the immunoSEQ multiplex PCR reads through MiXCR, listing each CDR3 protein once. This sample yields around 200,000 distinct CDR3 sequences, of which 85% to 95% are seen a single time; around 0.1% belongs to the top ten. The material sequenced was CD4+ T cells from PBMCs. The receptors were sampled from a human donor in good health. Each CDR3 is given with its conserved first and last residue.

j_gene	v_gene	CDR3aa
TRBJ2-5	TRBV30	CAWKGGGETQYF
TRBJ2-1	TRBV6-5	CASSSSGTSYNEQFF
TRBJ1-1	TRBV29-1	CSVGVGQVMNTEAFF
TRBJ2-3	TRBV28	CASSWIGRAADTQYF
TRBJ2-2	TRBV19	CASSIPGQATGELFF
TRBJ2-1	TRBV4-1	CASSQRLAEYNEQFF
TRBJ2-3	TRBV6-1	CASSEFSYGGGSTDTQYF
TRBJ2-3	TRBV2	CASSEDRGGGTQYF
TRBJ2-5	TRBV12-3/TRBV12-4	CASRRGGMSETQYF
TRBJ2-5	TRBV25-1	CASSEYGEPKTQYF